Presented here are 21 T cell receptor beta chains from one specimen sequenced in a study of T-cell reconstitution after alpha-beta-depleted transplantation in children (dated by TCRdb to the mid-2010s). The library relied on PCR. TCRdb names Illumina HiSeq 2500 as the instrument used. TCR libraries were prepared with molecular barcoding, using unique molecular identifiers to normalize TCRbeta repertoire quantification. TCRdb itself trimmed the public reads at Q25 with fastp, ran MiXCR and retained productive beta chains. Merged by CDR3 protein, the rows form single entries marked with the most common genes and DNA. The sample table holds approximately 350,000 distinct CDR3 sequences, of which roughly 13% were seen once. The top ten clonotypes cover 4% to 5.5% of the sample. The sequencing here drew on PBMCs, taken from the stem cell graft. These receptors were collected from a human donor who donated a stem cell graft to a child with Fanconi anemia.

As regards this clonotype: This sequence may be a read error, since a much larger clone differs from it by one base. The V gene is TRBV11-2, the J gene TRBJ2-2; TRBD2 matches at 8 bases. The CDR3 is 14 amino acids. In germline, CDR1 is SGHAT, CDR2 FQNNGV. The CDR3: CASSLDREGGQLFF. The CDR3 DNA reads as TGTGCCAGCAGCTTAGATCGGGAGGGCGGGCAGCTGTTTTTT.

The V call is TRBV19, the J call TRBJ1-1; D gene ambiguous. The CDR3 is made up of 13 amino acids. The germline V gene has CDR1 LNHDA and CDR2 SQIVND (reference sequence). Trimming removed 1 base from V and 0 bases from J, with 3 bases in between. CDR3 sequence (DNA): TGTGCCAGTAGTATAGCGTTGAACACTGAAGCTTTCTTT. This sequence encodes CASSIALNTEAFF.

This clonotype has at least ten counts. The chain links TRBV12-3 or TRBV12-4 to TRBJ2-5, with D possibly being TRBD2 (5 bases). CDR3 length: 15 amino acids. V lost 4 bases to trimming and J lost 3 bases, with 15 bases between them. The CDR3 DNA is TGTGCCAGCAGTTATTATCCCTGGGGAGAAGAGACCCAGTACTTC. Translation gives CASSYYPWGEETQYF.

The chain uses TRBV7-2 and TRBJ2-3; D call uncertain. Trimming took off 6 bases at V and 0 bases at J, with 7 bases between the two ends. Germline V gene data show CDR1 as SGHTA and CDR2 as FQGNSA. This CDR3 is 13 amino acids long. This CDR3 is CASRPASTDTQYF. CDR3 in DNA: TGTGCCAGCAGACCCGCTAGCACAGATACGCAGTATTTT.

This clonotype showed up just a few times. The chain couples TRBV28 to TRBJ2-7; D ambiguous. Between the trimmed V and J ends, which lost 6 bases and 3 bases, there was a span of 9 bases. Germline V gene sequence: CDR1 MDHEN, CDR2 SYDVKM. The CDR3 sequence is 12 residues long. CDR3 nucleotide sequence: TGTGCCAGCAGCCCCCATAACTACGAGCAGTACGTC. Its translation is CASSPHNYEQYV.

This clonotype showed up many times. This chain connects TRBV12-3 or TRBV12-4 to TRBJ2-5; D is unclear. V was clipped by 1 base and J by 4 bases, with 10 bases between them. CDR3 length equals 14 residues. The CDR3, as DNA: TGTGCCAGCAGTTTAGTTCTATCCGGAGAGACCCAGTACTTC. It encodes CASSLVLSGETQYF.

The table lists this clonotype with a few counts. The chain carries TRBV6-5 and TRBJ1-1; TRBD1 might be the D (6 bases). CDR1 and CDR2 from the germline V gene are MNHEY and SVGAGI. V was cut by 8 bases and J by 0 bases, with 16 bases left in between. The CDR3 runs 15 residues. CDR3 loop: CASLPGGGLNTEAFF. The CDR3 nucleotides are TGTGCCAGCTTACCAGGAGGGGGGCTGAACACTGAAGCTTTCTTT.

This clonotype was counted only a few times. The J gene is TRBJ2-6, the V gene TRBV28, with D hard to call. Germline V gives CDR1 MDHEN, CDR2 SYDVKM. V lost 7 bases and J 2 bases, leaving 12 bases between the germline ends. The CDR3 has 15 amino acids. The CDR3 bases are TGTGCCAGCATCTCGCGGCCACCTGGGGCCAACGTCCTGACTTTC. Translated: CASISRPPGANVLTF.

The CDR3 DNA sequence: TGTGCCAGCAGCTTGAGTTTGGTGGATTTCCAGCATTTT. This translates into CASSLSLVDFQHF. The genes are TRBV5-8 and TRBJ1-5; no clear D gene. V lost 1 base to trimming and J lost 12 bases, with 14 bases between them. CDR1 is SGHTS and CDR2 is YDEGEE in the germline V gene. The CDR3 is made up of 13 amino acids.

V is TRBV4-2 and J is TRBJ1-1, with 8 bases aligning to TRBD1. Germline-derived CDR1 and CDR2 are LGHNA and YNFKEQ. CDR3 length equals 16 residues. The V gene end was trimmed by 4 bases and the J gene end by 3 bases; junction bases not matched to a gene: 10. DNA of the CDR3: TGTGCCAGCAGCCTACCCGAGACAGGGGTGGACACTGAAGCTTTCTTT. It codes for CASSLPETGVDTEAFF.

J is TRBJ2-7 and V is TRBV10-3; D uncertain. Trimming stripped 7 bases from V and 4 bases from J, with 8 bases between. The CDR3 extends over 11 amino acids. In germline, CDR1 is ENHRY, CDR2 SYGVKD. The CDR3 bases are TGTGCCATCACCTCAGGTTACGAGCAGTACTTC. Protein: CAITSGYEQYF.

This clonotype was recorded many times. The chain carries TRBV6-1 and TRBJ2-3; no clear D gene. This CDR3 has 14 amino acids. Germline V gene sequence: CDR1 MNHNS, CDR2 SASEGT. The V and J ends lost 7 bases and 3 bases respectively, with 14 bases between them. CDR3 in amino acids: CASKRGVATDTQYF. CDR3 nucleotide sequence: TGTGCCAGCAAAAGAGGAGTAGCTACAGATACGCAGTATTTT.

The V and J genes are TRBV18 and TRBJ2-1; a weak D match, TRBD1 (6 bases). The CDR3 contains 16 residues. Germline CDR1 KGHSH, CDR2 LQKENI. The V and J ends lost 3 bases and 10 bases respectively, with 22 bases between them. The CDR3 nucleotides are TGTGCCAGCTCACCCACCGCAGGGGCGTCTATTTCGGAGCAGTTCTTC. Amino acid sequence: CASSPTAGASISEQFF.

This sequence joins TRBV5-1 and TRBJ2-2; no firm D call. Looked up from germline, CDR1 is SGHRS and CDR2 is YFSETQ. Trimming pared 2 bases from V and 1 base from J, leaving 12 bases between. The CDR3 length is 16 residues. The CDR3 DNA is TGCGCCAGCAGCTTTGTGTTTTCGGGGAACACCGGGGAGCTGTTTTTT. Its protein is CASSFVFSGNTGELFF.

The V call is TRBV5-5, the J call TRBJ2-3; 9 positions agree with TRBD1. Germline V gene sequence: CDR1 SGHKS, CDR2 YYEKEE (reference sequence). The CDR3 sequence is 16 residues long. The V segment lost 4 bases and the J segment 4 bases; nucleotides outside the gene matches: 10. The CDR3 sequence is CASSLVPGQGPDTQYF. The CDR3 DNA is TGTGCCAGCAGCCTCGTCCCGGGACAGGGACCAGATACGCAGTATTTT.

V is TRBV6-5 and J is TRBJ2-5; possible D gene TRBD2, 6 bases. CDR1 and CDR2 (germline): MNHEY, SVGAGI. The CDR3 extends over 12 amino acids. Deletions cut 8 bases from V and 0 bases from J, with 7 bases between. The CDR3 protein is CASRDYQETQYF. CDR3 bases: TGTGCCAGCCGGGACTACCAAGAGACCCAGTACTTC.

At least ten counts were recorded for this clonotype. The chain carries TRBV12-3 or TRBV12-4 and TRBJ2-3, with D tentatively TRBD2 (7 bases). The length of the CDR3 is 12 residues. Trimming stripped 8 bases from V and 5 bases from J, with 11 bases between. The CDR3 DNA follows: TGTGCCAGCGGGGGGGCCATAGATACGCAGTATTTT. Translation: CASGGAIDTQYF.

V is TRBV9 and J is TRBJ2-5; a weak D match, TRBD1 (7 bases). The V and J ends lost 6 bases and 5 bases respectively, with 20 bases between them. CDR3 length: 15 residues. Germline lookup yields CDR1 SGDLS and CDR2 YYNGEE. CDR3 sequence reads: CASTKQGSAGETQYF. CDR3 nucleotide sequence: TGTGCCAGCACTAAACAGGGGAGCGCGGGGGAGACCCAGTACTTC.

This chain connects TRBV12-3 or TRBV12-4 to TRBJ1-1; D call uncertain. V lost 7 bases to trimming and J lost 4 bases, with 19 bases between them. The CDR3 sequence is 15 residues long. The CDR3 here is CASNEESIRGTEAFF. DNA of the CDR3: TGTGCCAGCAATGAAGAATCCATTCGCGGCACTGAAGCTTTCTTT.

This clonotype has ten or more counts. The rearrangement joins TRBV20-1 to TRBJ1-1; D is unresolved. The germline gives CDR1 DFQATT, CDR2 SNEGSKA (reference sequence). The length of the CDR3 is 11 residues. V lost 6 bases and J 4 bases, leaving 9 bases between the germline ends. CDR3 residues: CSATLSTEAFF. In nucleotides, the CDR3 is TGCAGTGCCACATTGAGCACTGAAGCTTTCTTT.

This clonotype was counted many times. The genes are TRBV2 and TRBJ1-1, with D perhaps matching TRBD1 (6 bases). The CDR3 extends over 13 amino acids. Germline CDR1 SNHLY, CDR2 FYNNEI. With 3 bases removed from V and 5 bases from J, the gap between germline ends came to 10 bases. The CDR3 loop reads CASSEWQGTEAFF. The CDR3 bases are TGTGCCAGCAGTGAGTGGCAGGGGACTGAAGCTTTCTTT.